A selection of T cell receptor beta chains follows, all from one sample in a study of T cell responses to AZD1222 COVID-19 vaccine. The data were produced by immunoSEQ multiplex PCR, yet TCRdb's version contains in-frame clones alone and is incomplete. The sample lists 150,000 to 180,000 clones; 88% were seen once. Sample: peripheral blood, taken on day 0 of AZD1222 vaccination. Receptor source: an adult in good health. The CDR3 runs from the conserved cysteine through the conserved F or W. The D gene is left open where the match is weak.

V gene,D gene,CDR3 protein
TRBV11-2,NA,CASSQDSTGNTIYF
TRBV2,NA,CASSETGLAKNIQYF
TRBV5-4,TRBD1,CASSPTGAGNTEAFF
TRBV3-1/TRBV3-2,NA,CASSQTRTAYNEQFF
TRBV6-1,TRBD1,CASSEQGVETQYF
TRBV29-1,TRBD2,CSAGRVREQFF
TRBV5-1,NA,CASSLGSSPETQYF
TRBV7-9,TRBD2,CASSPSGRGEKETQYF
TRBV5-1,NA,CASSLVGLPNTEAFF
TRBV19,NA,CASSIMAGGEGYTF